Listed below are T cell receptor beta chains from one sample, sequenced in a study of blood T cell repertoires in COVID-19. Produced via immunoSEQ multiplex PCR; TCRdb's table is partial and in-frame only. This sample carries 470,000 or so clones, 80% to 90% of them seen once, and the ten largest clones take more than 4%. Sequenced sample: peripheral blood. These receptors were obtained from a woman aged 25 to 39 with acute or convalescent COVID-19. Both conserved end residues are part of each CDR3. D genes are given only for firm matches.

V gene,D gene,J gene,CDR3 DNA,CDR3 protein
TRBV4-1,TRBD2,TRBJ2-2,TGCGCCAGCAGCTCTCTAGCGGGGGGGCCCCCCGGGGAGCTGTTTTTT,CASSSLAGGPPGELFF
TRBV6-1,NA,TRBJ1-1,TGTGCCAGCAGTGATCGACACATGAACACTGAAGCTTTCTTT,CASSDRHMNTEAFF
TRBV2,TRBD1,TRBJ2-5,TGTGCCAGCAGTTCTGGGACAGGGGAGACCCAGTACTTC,CASSSGTGETQYF
TRBV4-1,NA,TRBJ2-7,TGCGCCAGCAGCCAAGAACATACAGCTACCTACGAGCAGTACTTC,CASSQEHTATYEQYF
TRBV10-3,TRBD2,TRBJ2-1,TGTGCCATCAGTGCACTAGCGGGGGGCTACAATGAGCAGTTCTTC,CAISALAGGYNEQFF
TRBV6-5,NA,TRBJ1-2,TGTGCCAGCAGTCGTAATCCGGGGACTAGAACCTTC,CASSRNPGTRTF
TRBV5-6,NA,TRBJ2-7,TGTGCCAGCAGCTCAGGCCGTGGGGAGCAGTACTTC,CASSSGRGEQYF
TRBV29-1,TRBD1,TRBJ1-5,TGCAGCGTTCAGACAGGGGCGCAGCCCCAGCATTTT,CSVQTGAQPQHF
TRBV9,NA,TRBJ2-1,TGTGCCAGCGGGCCCTACAATGAGCAGTTCTTC,CASGPYNEQFF
TRBV7-6,TRBD1,TRBJ2-3,TGTGCCAGCAGCTTACACACGCACAGGGGGAAGAGCACAGATACGCAGTATTTT,CASSLHTHRGKSTDTQYF